Listed below are T cell receptor beta chains from one sample, sequenced in a study of human T cells and chemical hapten exposure. A single record per CDR3 protein comes from TCRdb applying MiXCR to the RACE reads. The sample lists approximately 400,000 distinct CDR3 sequences; approximately 5% were seen once. The sample was whole blood, taken in connection with sensitization to the hapten diphenylcyclopropenone (DPC). The receptors stem from a woman in her forties or fifties with alopecia areata. Some clones in this sample may be carry-over from other donors' samples. The CDR3 runs from the conserved cysteine through the conserved F or W. Each record gives: CDR3 length, J gene, V gene, CDR3 protein.

>16|TRBJ2-2|TRBV6-5
CASSYSPGTPAGELFF
>14|TRBJ2-3|TRBV11-3
CASSPPDSTDTQYF
>15|TRBJ2-1|TRBV4-2
CASSQVGSEYNEQFF
>14|TRBJ2-1|TRBV11-2
CASSITLSYNEQFF
>12|TRBJ1-1|TRBV12-3/TRBV12-4
CASSFGASGAFF
>10|TRBJ1-4|TRBV20-1
CREARQKLFF
>17|TRBJ1-6|TRBV5-1
CASSRTGQSSYNSPLHF
>12|TRBJ1-1|TRBV20-1
CSARDAATEAFF
>16|TRBJ2-1|TRBV29-1
CSVVGPTSNLPNEQFF
>14|TRBJ2-3|TRBV20-1
CSAGRLAGTDTQYF
>15|TRBJ2-1|TRBV3-1
CASSPLGLAGGSSVF
>13|TRBJ2-7|TRBV2
CASGGQGDYEQYF
>16|TRBJ1-1|TRBV6-5
CASSLSGQSANTEAFF
>13|TRBJ2-1|TRBV27
CASSLYFPNEQFF
>15|TRBJ1-4|TRBV3-1
CASSTTRRSNEKLFF
>16|TRBJ1-4|TRBV11-2
CASSLPPIFWHEKLFF
>16|TRBJ2-7|TRBV7-9
CASSQRGGQVVYEQYF
>15|TRBJ2-3|TRBV5-6
CASSPWDRGTDTQYF
>15|TRBJ1-4|TRBV7-9
CASSSLTGASPKLFF
>12|TRBJ1-5|TRBV28
CANAGRGQPQHF
>18|TRBJ1-2|TRBV28
CASSFRTGADVRRAGYTF
>15|TRBJ2-1|TRBV4-1
CASSQAESSYNEQFF
>13|TRBJ1-1|TRBV7-2
CASSWASFTEAFF
>11|TRBJ2-1|TRBV5-4
CASSLLGKQFF
>13|TRBJ2-1|TRBV29-1
CSVGLSSYNEQFF